The next 20 T cell receptor beta chains were all read from a single sample in a study of T cells expressing NK-cell markers. From the 5' RACE reads, TCRdb lists one entry per CDR3 protein and no DNA. The repertoire table contains more than 400,000 distinct CDR3 sequences. The specimen sequenced was blood T cells: a sorted CD56 or NKG2C T cell subset, CD4+ or CD8+ T cells, or bulk PBMC T cells (not recorded which). These receptors all come from a woman between 18 and 70 years old in good health.

The chain combines TRBV14 with TRBJ1-1; the D gene TCRdb calls, TRBD1, cannot be checked with no DNA. Germline V gene sequence: CDR1 SGHDN, CDR2 FVKESK. CDR3 length: 15 residues. Here the CDR3 reads CASSLRQNMNTEAFF.

This sequence joins TRBV3-1 and TRBJ2-5. Germline-derived CDR1 and CDR2 are LGHDT and YNNKEL (reference sequence). The CDR3 runs 13 residues. The CDR3: CASSQVGWETQYF.

The chain uses TRBV21-1 and TRBJ2-2. TRBV21-1 is termed a pseudogene. This CDR3 has 13 amino acids. CDR3 loop: CASSILVTGELFF.

This chain joins TRBV12-3 or TRBV12-4 and TRBJ2-5; checking the TCRdb D call of TRBD2 is not possible without DNA. The CDR3 contains 11 residues. CDR3 sequence reads: CAGGSGETQYF.

This chain connects TRBV6-5 to TRBJ1-1. The CDR3 runs to 12 residues. From germline, CDR1 is MNHEY and CDR2 SVGAGI. The CDR3 loop reads CASKRMNTEAFF.

The chain joins TRBV27 to TRBJ1-2; TCRdb picks TRBD1, but there is no DNA to check that call. Germline V gives CDR1 MNHEY, CDR2 SMNVEV (reference sequence). The CDR3 is 14 residues long. The CDR3 protein is CASSPLGQRSGYTF.

The V gene is TRBV7-2, the J gene TRBJ2-5; TCRdb reports TRBD2, a call that lacks DNA to check it against. This CDR3 comprises 18 residues. Germline values: CDR1 SGHTA, CDR2 FQGNSA. CDR3 residues: CASSLVANGAGGQETQYF.

V usage is TRBV29-1 and J usage is TRBJ2-7; TCRdb outputs TRBD1, but without DNA this stays unchecked. Germline lookup yields CDR1 SQVTM and CDR2 ANQGSEA. The CDR3 length is 13 residues. CDR3 in amino acids: CSVERGFGYEQYF.

The chain has TRBV29-1 and TRBJ2-1; absent DNA, TCRdb's TRBD2 call cannot be checked. Germline CDR1 and CDR2: SQVTM and ANQGSEA. This CDR3 spans 13 amino acids. The CDR3 spells CSVVPSGGREQFF.

The chain links TRBV5-1 to TRBJ2-2. The CDR3 consists of 14 residues. In germline, CDR1 is SGHRS, CDR2 YFSETQ. CDR3 amino acids: CASSLAITSGELFF.

The J gene is TRBJ1-3, the V gene TRBV7-9; as DNA is missing, the TRBD1 call by TCRdb cannot be tested. Germline-derived CDR1 and CDR2 are SEHNR and FQNEAQ (reference sequence). The CDR3 has 16 residues. This CDR3 is CASSSQYRGTGNTIYF.

The rearrangement links TRBV20-1 to TRBJ1-2. Per germline, CDR1 DFQATT and CDR2 SNEGSKA (reference sequence). The CDR3 has 15 amino acids. The chain's CDR3 is CSAIDRGGGVYGYTF.

This rearrangement joins TRBV28 to TRBJ2-7; TCRdb outputs TRBD1, but without DNA this stays unchecked. Germline CDR1 MDHEN, CDR2 SYDVKM. The CDR3 extends over 13 amino acids. The CDR3 reads CASSRDRVVEQYF. Using reference TRBV28 and TRBJ2-7 for the parts outside the CDR3, the full variable domain is DVKVTQSSRYLVKRTGEKVFLECVQDMDHENMFWYRQDPGLGLRLIYFSYDVKMKEKGDIPEGYSVSREKKERFSLILESASTNQTSMYLCASSRDRVVEQYFGPGTRLTVT.

The chain links TRBV19 to TRBJ1-2; TCRdb gives TRBD1 as the D gene, but with no DNA this cannot be confirmed. Germline loops: CDR1 LNHDA, CDR2 SQIVND (reference sequence). The CDR3 runs to 13 residues. CDR3 loop: CASSIMARDGYTF.

The rearrangement joins TRBV19 to TRBJ1-2. The CDR3 is made up of 13 amino acids. Germline V gives CDR1 LNHDA, CDR2 SQIVND (reference sequence). CDR3: CATEGREVSGYTF.

This chain connects TRBV12-3 or TRBV12-4 to TRBJ2-5; TCRdb's D call of TRBD1 is untestable without DNA. CDR3 length equals 15 residues. CDR3 in amino acids: CASSPGQGRLETQYF.

The chain joins TRBV20-1 to TRBJ2-2; the D gene TCRdb calls, TRBD1, cannot be checked with no DNA. CDR1 is DFQATT, CDR2 SNEGSKA, per germline (reference sequence). The CDR3 is made up of 13 amino acids. The CDR3 loop is CSAPDRGTGELFF.

This rearrangement joins TRBV2 to TRBJ2-1; TCRdb picks TRBD2, but there is no DNA to check that call. CDR1 is SNHLY, CDR2 FYNNEI, per germline. The CDR3 length is 15 residues. The CDR3 region is CASKKGREWDNEQFF.

The rearrangement links TRBV11-2 to TRBJ2-1; TCRdb lists TRBD1, though no DNA is available to test this call. The germline CDR1 and CDR2 sequences are SGHAT and FQNNGV. The CDR3 is 14 amino acids. The CDR3 sequence is CASSFAGGYNEQFF.

V and J are TRBV6-5 and TRBJ1-1; TCRdb's D gene call, TRBD1, goes unchecked for lack of DNA. This CDR3 comprises 15 residues. Germline-derived CDR1 and CDR2 are MNHEY and SVGAGI. The CDR3 sequence is CASSYDRGGEAEAFF.